This T cell receptor beta chain is drawn from a study of identical twins. Findings of the study overall: The study based its conclusions on cross-sectional statistical analysis and did not follow the same donors. Excess sharing between twins was weaker in beta out-of-frame sequences.

Only a few counts were recorded for this clonotype. Its antigen is undetermined. The CDR3 is 17 residues long. CDR1 is SGHTA and CDR2 is FQGNSA in the germline V gene. After removal of 5 bases from V and 4 bases from J, the junction contained 10 bases not matched to a gene. Using its own MiXCR run on the 5' RACE reads, TCRdb lists one record per CDR3 protein. The repertoire includes about 660,000 distinct CDR3 sequences, 8.6% of them detected once, and around 0.98% sits in the top ten. These data were also filed under a second study, of yellow fever vaccine responses in identical twins.

The rearrangement uses TRBV7-2 and TRBJ2-1; TRBD1 matches at 11 bases. Sequenced input: PBMCs. This TCR was sampled from a woman younger than 30 in good health. The CDR3 protein is CASSPRTGGVLYNEQFF. CDR3 coding DNA: TGTGCCAGCAGCCCAAGGACAGGGGGCGTACTATACAATGAGCAGTTCTTC.